The 4 T cell receptor beta chains presented below share a single source sample, sequenced in a study of human T cells and chemical hapten exposure listed by TCRdb under 2021. The time point label corresponds to: patch test 1, 2 weeks after DPC sensitization. This specimen's treatment or condition label, interpreted: therapeutic diphenylcyclopropenone sensitization with weekly scalp DPC. Library method: RACE. Sequencing relied on a NextSeq 500. Using fastp trimming at Q25 and MiXCR clonotype assembly, TCRdb reanalyzed the public sequencing data and kept in-frame beta chains. Entries that share a CDR3 protein sequence are merged under the most common genes and DNA. The sample table records 180,000 or so distinct CDR3 sequences; about 14% of these occur just once. Less than 2% of the sample lies in the top ten. The specimen was whole blood, collected in connection with sensitization to the hapten diphenylcyclopropenone (DPC). The receptors here all came from a woman younger than 45 with alopecia areata. Some clones in this sample may be carry-over from other donors' samples.

There are many counts of this clonotype. V is TRBV11-1 and J is TRBJ2-2; TRBD1 matches at 10 bases. The V gene's germline CDR1 is SGHAT and CDR2 FQDESV (reference sequence). Unmatched junction bases numbered 1, after V lost 3 bases and J lost 0 bases. This CDR3 comprises 16 residues. The CDR3 nucleotides are TGTGCCAGCAGCTTTGGACAGGGGGCGAACACCGGGGAGCTGTTTTTT. It codes for CASSFGQGANTGELFF.

This clonotype has only a few counts. The J gene is TRBJ1-4, the V gene TRBV5-4; D gene unclear. CDR3 size: 14 residues. V lost 0 bases and J 5 bases, leaving 8 bases between the germline ends. The V gene's germline CDR1 is SGHNT and CDR2 YYREEE (reference sequence). The CDR3 loop reads CASSLEGRNEKLFF. CDR3 DNA sequence: TGTGCCAGCAGCTTGGAAGGGAGAAATGAAAAACTGTTTTTT. Using reference TRBV5-4 and TRBJ1-4 for the parts outside the CDR3, the full variable domain is ETGVTQSPTHLIKTRGQQVTLRCSSQSGHNTVSWYQQALGQGPQFIFQYYREEENGRGNFPPRFSGLQFPNYSSELNVNALELDDSALYLCASSLEGRNEKLFFGSGTQLSVL.

This clonotype appeared a few times. This chain connects TRBV5-1 to TRBJ2-5, with 9 nucleotides matching TRBD1. There are 16 residues in the CDR3. Germline CDR1 SGHRS, CDR2 YFSETQ. Germline trimming cut 1 base from V and 5 bases from J; bases unmatched to any gene: 9. The DNA of the CDR3 is TGCGCCAGCAGCTTGATACAGGGGGCCTTTACGGAGACCCAGTACTTC. The encoded protein is CASSLIQGAFTETQYF.

This sequence joins TRBV11-1 and TRBJ1-4; 8 bases fit TRBD1. Germline V lookup: CDR1 SGHAT, CDR2 FQDESV (reference sequence). The trim removed 4 bases at V and 5 bases at J, leaving 6 bases unmatched. The CDR3 is 15 residues long. The CDR3 DNA reads as TGTGCCAGCAGCTCGCGACAGGGGAGGAATGAAAAACTGTTTTTT. As protein: CASSSRQGRNEKLFF.